These 10 T cell receptor beta chains came from one sample sequenced in a study of shared clonotypes between healthy human individuals. Assay: immunoSEQ multiplex PCR; the TCRdb copy retains only in-frame clones and omits some. The table shows about 1 million clones, with 75% occurring only once. Material for sequencing was memory CD4+ T cells sorted from blood. The subset: CD45RA-negative fraction. Source of these receptors: a man between 18 and 35 years old in good health.

The CDR3 reads CASRGEETQYF. For the CDR3, the DNA is TGTGCCAGCAGGGGGGAAGAGACCCAGTACTTC. The chain recombines TRBV28 with TRBJ2-5; D may be TRBD1 or TRBD2 (5 bases each). This CDR3 is built from 11 residues. Germline values: CDR1 MDHEN, CDR2 SYDVKM. V lost 6 bases and J 3 bases, leaving 5 bases between the germline ends.

This clone was detected a few times. This sequence joins TRBV7-9 and TRBJ2-2; D remains unclear. This CDR3 is 16 amino acids long. V lost 6 bases to trimming and J lost 1 base, with 15 bases between them. Germline V gives CDR1 SEHNR, CDR2 FQNEAQ (reference sequence). This CDR3 is CASSRSPAQNTGELFF. In DNA form, the CDR3 reads TGTGCCAGCAGTCGCAGTCCAGCCCAGAACACCGGGGAGCTGTTTTTT.

Turning to this clone: A read error is possible here, since a much larger clone lies one base away. This chain connects TRBV7-9 to TRBJ1-4, with 7 bases identical to TRBD1. V lost 5 bases to trimming and J lost 2 bases; unmatched junction nucleotides: 2. Germline values: CDR1 SEHNR, CDR2 FQNEAQ (reference sequence). The CDR3 covers 14 residues. CDR3 amino acids: CASSRGQTNEKLFF. The CDR3 DNA reads as TGTGCCAGCAGCCGGGGACAGACTAATGAAAAACTGTTTTTT.

The chain is built from TRBV7-8 and TRBJ2-7; D ambiguous. Trimming removed 3 bases at V and 0 bases at J, with 9 bases between. CDR1 SGHVS and CDR2 FQNEAQ come from the germline V gene. The CDR3 consists of 14 residues. The CDR3 sequence is CASSFLDRSYEQYF. CDR3 nucleotides: TGTGCCAGCAGCTTTCTCGACCGCTCCTACGAGCAGTACTTC. The whole variable domain, filled in from reference TRBV7-8 and TRBJ2-7, reads GAGVSQSPRYKVAKRGQDVALRCDPISGHVSLFWYQQALGQGPEFLTYFQNEAQLDKSGLPSDRFFAERPEGSVSTLKIQRTQQEDSAVYLCASSFLDRSYEQYFGPGTRLTVT.

V usage is TRBV15 and J usage is TRBJ1-1, with D unresolved. This CDR3 is built from 13 residues. The V end was cut by 4 bases, the J end by 0 bases, with 6 bases between. The germline CDR1 and CDR2 sequences are LNHNV and YYDKDF (reference sequence). The CDR3: CATSTRLNTEAFF. In DNA, the CDR3 is TGTGCCACCAGCACCAGGTTGAACACTGAAGCTTTCTTT.

The chain uses TRBV30 and TRBJ1-5; D is ambiguous. This CDR3 contains 13 residues. The V end was cut by 0 bases, the J end by 7 bases, with 10 bases between. The V gene's germline CDR1 is GTSNPN and CDR2 SVGIG (reference sequence). CDR3 nucleotide sequence: TGTGCCTGGAGTGTAGAGAGAAGGCAGCCCCAGCATTTT. Translation gives CAWSVERRQPQHF.

The chain recombines TRBV6-5 with TRBJ1-1; 7 nucleotides match TRBD1. The V gene end was trimmed by 4 bases and the J gene end by 2 bases; junction bases not matched to a gene: 4. Germline V CDR1 and CDR2: MNHEY, SVGAGI. CDR3 length: 14 residues. The CDR3 DNA is TGTGCCAGCAGTTTGGACAGGTCCAACACTGAAGCTTTCTTT. It encodes CASSLDRSNTEAFF.

The chain links TRBV10-2 to TRBJ2-7; D gene ambiguous. CDR3 length equals 10 residues. The germline V gene encodes CDR1 WSHSY and CDR2 SAAADI. With 8 bases removed from V and 3 bases from J, the gap between germline ends came to 5 bases. For the CDR3, the DNA is TGCGCCAGCGGATTCTACGAGCAGTACTTC. Protein sequence: CASGFYEQYF.

The chain joins TRBV6-1 to TRBJ1-5; no clear D gene. The V end was cut by 1 base, the J end by 10 bases, with 11 bases between. The CDR3 consists of 13 residues. Germline lookup yields CDR1 MNHNS and CDR2 SASEGT. CDR3 sequence (DNA): TGTGCCAGCAGTGAAGAGGTAGGGCCCCCCCAGCATTTT. This gives the protein CASSEEVGPPQHF.

The chain uses TRBV19 and TRBJ2-7; 8 positions agree with TRBD1. CDR1 is LNHDA, CDR2 SQIVND, per germline (reference sequence). CDR3 length equals 15 residues. V was pared by 4 bases and J by 4 bases, with 9 bases of the junction left unmatched. The CDR3 DNA follows: TGTGCCAGTAGTACTGCGGACAGGGCCTATTACGAGCAGTACTTC. Encoded protein: CASSTADRAYYEQYF.